This entry lists 8 T cell receptor beta chains sequenced from one sample in a study of siplizumab effects on memory and regulatory T cells. Some clones are missing from TCRdb's copy, which holds only in-frame ones; the method was immunoSEQ multiplex PCR. The sample records about 52,000 clones, nearly 98% being singletons. The sample was naive CD4+ T cells sorted from blood. These TCRs come from a human donor in good health.

V usage is TRBV19 and J usage is TRBJ2-5; 8 positions match TRBD1. This CDR3 contains 15 residues. V shed 5 bases and J 4 bases; nucleotides not matched to a gene: 9. Germline CDR1 and CDR2: LNHDA and SQIVND (reference sequence). This CDR3 is CASSRQGARIETQYF. DNA for the CDR3: TGTGCCAGTAGTCGCCAGGGGGCAAGGATAGAGACCCAGTACTTC. The complete variable domain, with remaining parts taken from reference TRBV19 and TRBJ2-5, reads DGGITQSPKYLFRKEGQNVTLSCEQNLNHDAMYWYRQDPGQGLRLIYYSQIVNDFQKGDIAEGYSVSREKKESFPLTVTSAQKNPTAFYLCASSRQGARIETQYFGPGTRLLVL.

V usage is TRBV25-1 and J usage is TRBJ2-7; TRBD2 matches at 12 bases. Trimming cost V 7 bases and J 6 bases; bases outside gene matches: 10. Per germline, CDR1 MGHDK and CDR2 SYGVNS. The CDR3 is 15 amino acids. The DNA for the CDR3 is TGTGCCAGCACCCAACCCGGGACTAGCGGGTCCGAGCAGTACTTC. It specifies CASTQPGTSGSEQYF.

The chain combines TRBV4-2 with TRBJ2-1; 9 bases are a match to TRBD1. V was pared by 2 bases and J by 5 bases, with 7 bases of the junction left unmatched. The length of the CDR3 is 16 residues. CDR1 is LGHNA and CDR2 is YNFKEQ in the germline V gene. The CDR3 DNA reads TGTGCCAGCAGCCAACAGACCGGGACAGGGAACAATGAGCAGTTCTTC. This codes for CASSQQTGTGNNEQFF.

The chain has TRBV4-1 and TRBJ2-3; weak D call: TRBD2 (6 bases). CDR1 and CDR2 from the germline V gene are MGHRA and YSYEKL. The CDR3 runs 13 residues. V was trimmed by 7 bases and J by 5 bases, leaving 13 bases between them. CDR3 nucleotide sequence: TGCGCCAGCAAAGCGGGTTGGGAAGATACGCAGTATTTT. Protein product: CASKAGWEDTQYF.

J is TRBJ2-4 and V is TRBV28; 7 bases fit TRBD1. The germline gives CDR1 MDHEN, CDR2 SYDVKM. V shed 6 bases and J 2 bases; nucleotides not matched to a gene: 7. There are 15 residues in the CDR3. CDR3 region: CASSGQVDSKNIQYF. In nucleotides, the CDR3 is TGTGCCAGCAGCGGACAGGTGGATTCCAAAAACATTCAGTACTTC. Full variable domain (rest looked up from reference TRBV28 and TRBJ2-4): DVKVTQSSRYLVKRTGEKVFLECVQDMDHENMFWYRQDPGLGLRLIYFSYDVKMKEKGDIPEGYSVSREKKERFSLILESASTNQTSMYLCASSGQVDSKNIQYFGAGTRLSVL.

Only one count was recorded for this clone. The chain uses TRBV28 and TRBJ2-3; no clear D gene. This CDR3 contains 15 residues. Germline-derived CDR1 and CDR2 are MDHEN and SYDVKM. The V end was cut by 5 bases, the J end by 1 base, with 13 bases between. CDR3 nucleotide sequence: TGTGCCAGCAGTCCAGAGGAACCTGGCACAGATACGCAGTATTTT. Residues: CASSPEEPGTDTQYF.

The chain couples TRBV5-4 to TRBJ2-5; D assignment may be TRBD1 or TRBD2 (6 bases each). Trimming cost V 0 bases and J 5 bases, with 17 bases left between them. Germline V CDR1 and CDR2: SGHNT, YYREEE (reference sequence). CDR3 length equals 16 residues. The CDR3 is CASSLDLGGQAETQYF. The CDR3 nucleotides read TGTGCCAGCAGCTTGGATTTAGGGGGGCAAGCGGAGACCCAGTACTTC. Looking up the rest from reference TRBV5-4 and TRBJ2-5 gives the full variable domain: ETGVTQSPTHLIKTRGQQVTLRCSSQSGHNTVSWYQQALGQGPQFIFQYYREEENGRGNFPPRFSGLQFPNYSSELNVNALELDDSALYLCASSLDLGGQAETQYFGPGTRLLVL.

V gene TRBV7-9 combines with J gene TRBJ1-4; D perhaps matches TRBD1 (5 bases). The V end lost 8 bases, the J end lost 7 bases, and 20 bases lay between the germline ends. This CDR3 contains 15 residues. Per the germline V gene, CDR1 is SEHNR and CDR2 is FQNEAQ (reference sequence). The CDR3 reads CASGRDSQRSEKLFF. DNA of the CDR3: TGTGCCAGCGGCCGGGACTCCCAAAGAAGTGAAAAACTGTTTTTT. Variable domain in full (rest from reference TRBV7-9 and TRBJ1-4): DTGVSQNPRHKITKRGQNVTFRCDPISEHNRLYWYRQTLGQGPEFLTYFQNEAQLEKSRLLSDRFSAERPKGSFSTLEIQRTEQGDSAMYLCASGRDSQRSEKLFFGSGTQLSVL.